This record concerns one T cell receptor beta chain sequence. Its antigen is as yet unknown. Germline lookup yields CDR1 SGHRS and CDR2 YFSETQ. The trim removed 4 bases at V and 6 bases at J, leaving 7 bases unmatched. This CDR3 comprises 17 residues. The time point was: peripheral blood 6 weeks after treatment start. Patients' cancers were locally advanced or metastatic urothelial carcinomas. Peripheral blood mononuclear cells were collected from every patient before and during treatment, yielding between 1 and 8 samples per patient. Assay: immunoSEQ multiplex PCR; the TCRdb copy retains only in-frame clones and omits some. This sample carries about 50,000 clones, approximately 85% of them seen once, and the ten largest clones take approximately 2%. This sample is drawn from a study of PD-L1 blockade in urothelial cancer. On the study more broadly: Analyses were performed on blood at 3 weeks after treatment start (the second dose) and at 6 weeks. Findings of the study overall: Better survival was forecast by a pretreatment blood TCR clonality below the median.

The clonotype was recovered from a man in his fifties with urothelial cancer. The sample here was PBMCs, taken around atezolizumab (anti-PD-L1) treatment. The chain couples TRBV5-1 to TRBJ2-1; 16 bases fit TRBD2. Here the CDR3 DNA reads TGCGCCAGCAGCCCCGGGACTAGCGGGAGGGCCAGCAATGAGCAGTTCTTC. It translates to CASSPGTSGRASNEQFF.